These 17 T cell receptor beta chains originate from one sample sequenced in a study of shared clonotypes between healthy human individuals. Generated by immunoSEQ multiplex PCR, the TCRdb table keeps only in-frame clones and is missing some. The sample lists about 980,000 clones, approximately 80% occurring once. The sequencing input was memory CD4+ T cells sorted from blood. Subset described: CD45RA-negative fraction. These receptor sequences come from a man between 18 and 29 years old in good health.

This clone was counted between two and nine times. The identical CDR3 is also encoded by other nucleotide sequences in the sample. This sequence joins TRBV28 and TRBJ1-5, with D perhaps matching TRBD1 (5 bases). The CDR3 loop spans 15 amino acids. Per the germline V gene, CDR1 is MDHEN and CDR2 is SYDVKM. Trimming shortened V by 6 bases and J by 3 bases, and 15 bases separated the two germline ends. For the CDR3, the DNA is TGTGCCAGCAGCTCAGGGTCCGGAAACAATCAGCCCCAGCATTTT. Translation gives CASSSGSGNNQPQHF.

The CDR3 DNA reads TGTGCCAGCAGTGCCGGGGACCGACTGAACACTGAAGCTTTCTTT. Its translation: CASSAGDRLNTEAFF. The genes are TRBV25-1 and TRBJ1-1; a weak D match, TRBD1 (5 bases). Germline lookup yields CDR1 MGHDK and CDR2 SYGVNS. V lost 4 bases to trimming and J lost 0 bases, with 12 bases between them. The CDR3 covers 15 residues.

J is TRBJ2-3 and V is TRBV7-3, with D perhaps TRBD2 (6 bases). Germline V lookup: CDR1 SGHTA, CDR2 FQGTGA. Trimming took 5 bases from V and 5 from J, leaving 11 bases between them. The CDR3 spans 13 residues. CDR3 loop: CASSPGLEDTQYF. The CDR3 DNA follows: TGTGCCAGCAGCCCGGGACTCGAAGATACGCAGTATTTT.

The V gene is TRBV5-1, the J gene TRBJ2-3; 9 nucleotides agree with TRBD1. The CDR3 runs 15 residues. Looked up from germline, CDR1 is SGHRS and CDR2 is YFSETQ. V shed 4 bases and J 5 bases; nucleotides not matched to a gene: 8. In DNA form, the CDR3 reads TGCGCCAGCAGCCCGGGACAGGGAAAGGGAGATACGCAGTATTTT. Its protein is CASSPGQGKGDTQYF. Full variable domain (rest looked up from reference TRBV5-1 and TRBJ2-3): KAGVTQTPRYLIKTRGQQVTLSCSPISGHRSVSWYQQTPGQGLQFLFEYFSETQRNKGNFPGRFSGRQFSNSRSEMNVSTLELGDSALYLCASSPGQGKGDTQYFGPGTRLTVL.

This clone appeared a few times. The chain uses TRBV6-6 and TRBJ2-5, with TRBD1 identical over 9 bases. This CDR3 is built from 13 residues. Germline CDR1 and CDR2: MNHNY and SVGAGI (reference sequence). V was clipped by 4 bases and J by 6 bases; unmatched bases: 3. DNA for the CDR3: TGTGCCAGCAGTTCCGGGACAGGGAAGACCCAGTACTTC. The encoded protein is CASSSGTGKTQYF.

This chain joins TRBV7-2 and TRBJ2-5; 7 bases align to TRBD1. The germline V gene encodes CDR1 SGHTA and CDR2 FQGNSA. The length of the CDR3 is 15 residues. The ends lost 1 base at V and 2 bases at J; junction bases unmatched: 4. DNA of the CDR3: TGTGCCAGCAGCTTAGGAGGGGGCAGTCAAGAGACCCAGTACTTC. Amino acid sequence: CASSLGGGSQETQYF.

This clone has a handful of counts. This rearrangement joins TRBV6-1 to TRBJ1-4; D is unresolved. In germline, CDR1 is MNHNS, CDR2 SASEGT. The CDR3 length is 16 residues. With 2 bases removed from V and 0 bases from J, the gap between germline ends came to 10 bases. The CDR3 loop is CASSESRPPTNEKLFF. In DNA form, the CDR3 reads TGTGCCAGCAGTGAATCGAGACCGCCAACTAATGAAAAACTGTTTTTT.

The chain employs TRBV18 and TRBJ1-4, with no clear D. The germline CDR1 and CDR2 sequences are KGHSH and LQKENI. V was clipped by 5 bases and J by 4 bases, with 8 bases between them. This CDR3 region has 13 residues. The CDR3 DNA follows: TGTGCCAGCTCAACGGACCTTAATGAAAAACTGTTTTTT. This translates into CASSTDLNEKLFF.

This chain joins TRBV6-5 and TRBJ2-6; possible D gene TRBD1, 6 bases. Trimming removed 2 bases at V and 2 bases at J, with 10 bases between. The CDR3 runs 16 residues. Germline V gene lookup returns CDR1 MNHEY and CDR2 SVGAGI. The CDR3 region is CASSYPGETGANVLTF. CDR3 nucleotides: TGTGCCAGCAGTTACCCAGGGGAGACTGGGGCCAACGTCCTGACTTTC.

The chain links TRBV13 to TRBJ2-3; TRBD2 matches at 16 bases. This CDR3 has 19 residues. Germline V gives CDR1 PRHDT, CDR2 FYEKMQ (reference sequence). The trim removed 2 bases at V and 3 bases at J, leaving 8 bases unmatched. The CDR3 sequence is CASSLTGLAGGKGTDTQYF. The DNA for the CDR3 is TGTGCCAGCAGCTTAACGGGACTAGCGGGAGGGAAGGGGACAGATACGCAGTATTTT.

The chain uses TRBV5-1 and TRBJ2-5; TRBD2 aligns across 7 bases. V trimming: 1 base; J trimming: 2 bases; junction bases outside the gene matches: 2. Germline assignment: CDR1 SGHRS and CDR2 YFSETQ. The CDR3 extends over 14 amino acids. The CDR3 here is CASSLTSDQETQYF. CDR3 DNA: TGCGCCAGCAGCTTGACTAGCGATCAAGAGACCCAGTACTTC.

The chain couples TRBV5-4 to TRBJ1-3, with D perhaps TRBD1 (5 bases). Trimming pared 3 bases from V and 3 bases from J, leaving 10 bases between. This CDR3 has 14 amino acids. Per germline, CDR1 SGHNT and CDR2 YYREEE (reference sequence). The CDR3 DNA sequence: TGTGCCAGCAGCTCCCCGGGGGGTGGAAACACCATATATTTT. Encoded protein: CASSSPGGGNTIYF. The variable domain in full, with the rest retrieved from reference TRBV5-4 and TRBJ1-3, is ETGVTQSPTHLIKTRGQQVTLRCSSQSGHNTVSWYQQALGQGPQFIFQYYREEENGRGNFPPRFSGLQFPNYSSELNVNALELDDSALYLCASSSPGGGNTIYFGEGSWLTVV.

The CDR3 is CAWSIGQLAKNIQYF. The CDR3 DNA reads TGTGCCTGGAGTATTGGACAGCTAGCCAAAAACATTCAGTACTTC. The J gene is TRBJ2-4, the V gene TRBV30, with D possibly being TRBD1 (6 bases). This CDR3 region has 15 residues. Trimming left V 2 bases short and J 0 bases short, with 11 bases between. Germline lookup yields CDR1 GTSNPN and CDR2 SVGIG (reference sequence).

The chain has TRBV7-9 and TRBJ1-4; 11 bases are a match to TRBD1. Trimming removed 0 bases from V and 7 bases from J; junction bases left unmatched: 7. The CDR3 totals 17 residues. Germline V gives CDR1 SEHNR, CDR2 FQNEAQ (reference sequence). The CDR3 is CASSLAQDRGRGEKLFF. CDR3 nucleotide sequence: TGTGCCAGCAGCTTAGCTCAGGACAGGGGGCGCGGTGAAAAACTGTTTTTT.

V is TRBV29-1 and J is TRBJ1-1; 7 nucleotides align to TRBD1. The CDR3 contains 12 residues. Trimming removed 5 bases from V and 4 bases from J; junction bases left unmatched: 4. The V gene's germline CDR1 is SQVTM and CDR2 ANQGSEA. DNA of the CDR3: TGCAGCGTTTTACAGGGGTTCACTGAAGCTTTCTTT. Its translation: CSVLQGFTEAFF. The variable domain in full, with the rest retrieved from reference TRBV29-1 and TRBJ1-1, is SAVISQKPSRDICQRGTSLTIQCQVDSQVTMMFWYRQQPGQSLTLIATANQGSEATYESGFVIDKFPISRPNLTFSTLTVSNMSPEDSSIYLCSVLQGFTEAFFGQGTRLTVV.

The V call is TRBV28, the J call TRBJ2-7, with D tentatively TRBD2 (7 bases). V lost 0 bases and J 2 bases, leaving 8 bases between the germline ends. The germline V gene has CDR1 MDHEN and CDR2 SYDVKM. The CDR3 consists of 14 residues. CDR3 residues: CASSLWRGPYEQYF. The CDR3 DNA follows: TGTGCCAGCAGTTTATGGCGGGGGCCCTACGAGCAGTACTTC. Drawing the rest from reference TRBV28 and TRBJ2-7, the complete variable domain is DVKVTQSSRYLVKRTGEKVFLECVQDMDHENMFWYRQDPGLGLRLIYFSYDVKMKEKGDIPEGYSVSREKKERFSLILESASTNQTSMYLCASSLWRGPYEQYFGPGTRLTVT.

This rearrangement joins TRBV28 to TRBJ1-5, with a tentative D call TRBD1 (5 bases). The CDR3 loop spans 14 amino acids. V was trimmed by 8 bases and J by 3 bases, leaving 14 bases between them. CDR1 and CDR2 (germline): MDHEN, SYDVKM. CDR3 nucleotides: TGTGCCAGCGCGGCGGGGGTTGACAATCAGCCCCAGCATTTT. Encoded protein: CASAAGVDNQPQHF.